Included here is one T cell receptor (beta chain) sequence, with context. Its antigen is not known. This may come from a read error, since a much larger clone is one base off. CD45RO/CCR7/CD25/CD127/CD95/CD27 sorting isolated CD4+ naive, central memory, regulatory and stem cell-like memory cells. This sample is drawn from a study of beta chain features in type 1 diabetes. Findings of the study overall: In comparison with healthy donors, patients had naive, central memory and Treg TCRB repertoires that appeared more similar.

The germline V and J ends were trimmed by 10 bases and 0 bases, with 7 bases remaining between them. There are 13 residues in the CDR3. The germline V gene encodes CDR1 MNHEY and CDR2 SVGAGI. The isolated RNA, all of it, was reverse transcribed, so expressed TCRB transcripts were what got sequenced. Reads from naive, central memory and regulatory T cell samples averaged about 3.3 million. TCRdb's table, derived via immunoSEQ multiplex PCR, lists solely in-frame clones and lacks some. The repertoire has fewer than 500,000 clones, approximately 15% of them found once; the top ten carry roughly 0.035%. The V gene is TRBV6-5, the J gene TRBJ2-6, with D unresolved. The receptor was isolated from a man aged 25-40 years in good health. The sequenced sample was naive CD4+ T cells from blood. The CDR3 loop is CATRNSGANVLTF. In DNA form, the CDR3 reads TGTGCCACCAGGAACTCTGGGGCCAACGTCCTGACTTTC.